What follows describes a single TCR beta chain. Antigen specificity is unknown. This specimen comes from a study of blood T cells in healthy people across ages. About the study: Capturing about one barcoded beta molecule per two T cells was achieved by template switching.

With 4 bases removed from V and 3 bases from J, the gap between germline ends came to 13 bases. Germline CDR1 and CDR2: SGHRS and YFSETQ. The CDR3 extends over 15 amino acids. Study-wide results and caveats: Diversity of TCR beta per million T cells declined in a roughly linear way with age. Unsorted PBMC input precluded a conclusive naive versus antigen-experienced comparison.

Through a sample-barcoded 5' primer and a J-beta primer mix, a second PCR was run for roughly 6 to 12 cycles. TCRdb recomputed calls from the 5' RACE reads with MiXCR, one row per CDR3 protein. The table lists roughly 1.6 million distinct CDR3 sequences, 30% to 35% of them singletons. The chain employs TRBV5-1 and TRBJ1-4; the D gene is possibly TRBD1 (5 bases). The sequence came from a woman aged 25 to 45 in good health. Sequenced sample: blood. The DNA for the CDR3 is TGCGCCAGCAGCGCTGGGACGGTGGCTAATGAAAAACTGTTTTTT. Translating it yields CASSAGTVANEKLFF.